The clone carrying this TCR beta chain has at least ten counts. This record belongs to a study of T-cell reconstitution after alpha-beta-depleted transplantation in children. A TCRbeta library incorporating unique molecular identifiers was prepared. TCRdb passed the PCR reads through MiXCR, listing each CDR3 protein once. Here the sample spans some 640,000 distinct CDR3 sequences, 16% being singletons. The CDR3 consists of 12 residues. Germline CDR1 and CDR2: SGHKS and YYEKEE (reference sequence). The V end lost 4 bases, the J end lost 6 bases, and 10 bases lay between the germline ends. The sequence was collected from a human donor who donated a stem cell graft to a child with acute myeloid leukemia. V usage is TRBV5-5 and J usage is TRBJ2-5, with D uncertain. Sequences were derived from PBMCs from the stem cell graft donor, sampled from the stem cell graft. This chain's CDR3 is CASSVEEKTQYF. The CDR3 DNA is TGTGCCAGCAGCGTTGAGGAGAAGACCCAGTACTTC.